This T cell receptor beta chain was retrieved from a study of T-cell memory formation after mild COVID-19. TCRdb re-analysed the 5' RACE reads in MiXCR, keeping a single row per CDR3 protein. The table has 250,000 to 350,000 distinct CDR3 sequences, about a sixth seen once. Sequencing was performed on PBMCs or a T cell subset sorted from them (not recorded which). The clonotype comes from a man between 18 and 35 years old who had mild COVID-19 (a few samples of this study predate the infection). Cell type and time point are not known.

The CDR3 reads CASSASRYTDTQYF. The CDR3 DNA reads as TGTGCCAGCAGCGCGAGCAGATACACAGATACGCAGTATTTT. The rearrangement links TRBV9 to TRBJ2-3; no clear D. The V and J ends lost 3 bases and 2 bases respectively, with 10 bases between them. Germline CDR1 is SGDLS and CDR2 is YYNGEE. The length of the CDR3 is 14 residues.